These T cell receptor beta chains were read from a single sample in a study of blood T cells in healthy people across ages. TCRdb called the 5' RACE reads again in MiXCR, with one record for every CDR3 protein. The sample contains about 1.1 million distinct CDR3 sequences, around two fifths of which appear only once. Sequenced sample: blood. The receptors originated from a man between 18 and 29 years old in good health. The CDR3 runs from the conserved cysteine through the conserved F or W. D genes are given only for firm matches. Clone size, where shown, is once, few, many, or a class for clones that have expanded.

v_call: TRBV28; j_call: TRBJ1-1; clone_size: few; d_call: TRBD1; cdr3_aa: CASSDRGKIEAFF; cdr3_nt: TGTGCCAGCAGTGACAGGGGAAAGATAGAAGCTTTCTTT
v_call: TRBV20-1; j_call: TRBJ2-1; clone_size: -; d_call: -; cdr3_aa: CSASSTQMQFF; cdr3_nt: TGCAGTGCGAGTAGCACCCAAATGCAGTTCTTC
v_call: TRBV20-1; j_call: TRBJ2-3; clone_size: many; d_call: TRBD2; cdr3_aa: CSARDLAGGPADTQYF; cdr3_nt: TGCAGTGCTAGAGACCTAGCGGGGGGGCCGGCAGATACGCAGTATTTT
v_call: TRBV11-2; j_call: TRBJ2-3; clone_size: many; d_call: TRBD2; cdr3_aa: CASSLVGGGSTDTQYF; cdr3_nt: TGTGCCAGCAGCTTAGTGGGCGGGGGTAGCACAGATACGCAGTATTTT
v_call: TRBV10-3; j_call: TRBJ1-2; clone_size: many; d_call: -; cdr3_aa: CAISVGPTGSYGYTF; cdr3_nt: TGTGCCATCAGTGTAGGCCCCACAGGGAGCTATGGCTACACCTTC
v_call: TRBV6-1; j_call: TRBJ1-5; clone_size: -; d_call: -; cdr3_aa: CASSDLSNQPQHF; cdr3_nt: TGTGCCAGCAGTGACCTTAGCAATCAGCCCCAGCATTTT
v_call: TRBV3-1; j_call: TRBJ1-1; clone_size: -; d_call: -; cdr3_aa: CASSQDYTDRGGTEAFF; cdr3_nt: TGTGCCAGCAGCCAAGATTATACTGACAGAGGGGGCACTGAAGCTTTCTTT
v_call: TRBV6-5; j_call: TRBJ2-1; clone_size: -; d_call: TRBD2; cdr3_aa: CASSYGVAGSLNEQFF; cdr3_nt: TGTGCCAGCAGTTACGGTGTAGCGGGGTCCCTCAATGAGCAGTTCTTC
v_call: TRBV6-2/TRBV6-3; j_call: TRBJ2-7; clone_size: -; d_call: -; cdr3_aa: CATQGRSYEQYF; cdr3_nt: TGTGCCACCCAGGGGAGATCCTACGAGCAGTACTTC
v_call: TRBV7-8; j_call: TRBJ1-5; clone_size: -; d_call: TRBD1; cdr3_aa: CASSYADRGQPQHF; cdr3_nt: TGTGCCAGCAGCTATGCTGACAGGGGCCAGCCCCAGCATTTT
v_call: TRBV20-1; j_call: TRBJ2-1; clone_size: -; d_call: -; cdr3_aa: CSARDLVGNEQFF; cdr3_nt: TGCAGTGCTAGAGATTTGGTGGGCAATGAGCAGTTCTTC
v_call: TRBV10-3; j_call: TRBJ2-2; clone_size: few; d_call: -; cdr3_aa: CAISESGTSDGELFF; cdr3_nt: TGTGCCATCAGTGAGTCCGGGACTTCGGACGGGGAGCTGTTTTTT
v_call: TRBV7-2; j_call: TRBJ1-1; clone_size: -; d_call: TRBD1; cdr3_aa: CASSSRPQEWTGVNTEAFF; cdr3_nt: TGTGCCAGCAGCTCACGCCCCCAGGAGTGGACAGGAGTGAACACTGAAGCTTTCTTT
v_call: TRBV7-8; j_call: TRBJ2-3; clone_size: -; d_call: TRBD2; cdr3_aa: CASSLLTLAGGNTDTQYF; cdr3_nt: TGTGCCAGCAGCTTACTCACCCTAGCGGGGGGGAACACAGATACGCAGTATTTT
v_call: TRBV12-3/TRBV12-4; j_call: TRBJ2-7; clone_size: few; d_call: TRBD1; cdr3_aa: CASSSPDRGSYEQYF; cdr3_nt: TGTGCCAGCAGTTCTCCGGACAGGGGGTCCTACGAGCAGTACTTC
v_call: TRBV4-3; j_call: TRBJ2-3; clone_size: few; d_call: -; cdr3_aa: CASSQEPGGTDTQYF; cdr3_nt: TGCGCCAGCAGCCAAGAGCCGGGGGGCACAGATACGCAGTATTTT
v_call: TRBV20-1; j_call: TRBJ2-2; clone_size: few; d_call: -; cdr3_aa: CSARGSGELFF; cdr3_nt: TGCAGTGCTAGGGGAAGCGGGGAGCTGTTTTTT
v_call: TRBV12-3/TRBV12-4; j_call: TRBJ1-2; clone_size: few; d_call: TRBD1; cdr3_aa: CASRRQGAGYGYTF; cdr3_nt: TGTGCCAGCAGACGACAGGGTGCCGGCTATGGCTACACCTTC
v_call: TRBV13; j_call: TRBJ1-1; clone_size: -; d_call: TRBD1; cdr3_aa: CASSYTQGAEDTEAFF; cdr3_nt: TGTGCCAGCAGCTACACGCAGGGGGCTGAGGACACTGAAGCTTTCTTT
v_call: TRBV7-9; j_call: TRBJ2-5; clone_size: -; d_call: -; cdr3_aa: CASSLGTGRLETQYF; cdr3_nt: TGTGCCAGCAGCTTAGGAACAGGGAGGTTGGAGACCCAGTACTTC
v_call: TRBV7-2; j_call: TRBJ2-3; clone_size: -; d_call: -; cdr3_aa: CASSPAGDSDTQYF; cdr3_nt: TGTGCCAGCAGCCCAGCTGGGGATTCAGATACGCAGTATTTT
v_call: TRBV28; j_call: TRBJ1-2; clone_size: -; d_call: -; cdr3_aa: CASTQGPNYGYTF; cdr3_nt: TGTGCCAGCACCCAGGGTCCTAACTATGGCTACACCTTC
v_call: TRBV7-2; j_call: TRBJ2-7; clone_size: -; d_call: -; cdr3_aa: CASSSGPPGEQYF; cdr3_nt: TGTGCCAGCAGCAGCGGACCCCCCGGCGAGCAGTACTTC
v_call: TRBV10-3; j_call: TRBJ2-3; clone_size: few; d_call: TRBD2; cdr3_aa: CAIRILGTRGKNTQYF; cdr3_nt: TGTGCCATCAGAATACTCGGGACTAGGGGGAAAAATACGCAGTATTTT
v_call: TRBV7-2; j_call: TRBJ2-7; clone_size: -; d_call: TRBD2; cdr3_aa: CASSLRSGAYNEQYF; cdr3_nt: TGTGCCAGCAGCTTAAGAAGCGGGGCCTACAATGAGCAGTACTTC
v_call: TRBV20-1; j_call: TRBJ2-7; clone_size: -; d_call: TRBD1; cdr3_aa: CSTGGSDFYEQYF; cdr3_nt: TGCAGCACAGGGGGCTCCGATTTCTACGAGCAGTACTTC
v_call: TRBV2; j_call: TRBJ2-1; clone_size: few; d_call: -; cdr3_aa: CASLIPSSYNEQFF; cdr3_nt: TGTGCCAGCCTAATACCTAGCTCCTACAATGAGCAGTTCTTC
v_call: TRBV12-3/TRBV12-4; j_call: TRBJ1-2; clone_size: many; d_call: TRBD1; cdr3_aa: CASSPTTGFSYGYTF; cdr3_nt: TGTGCCAGCAGTCCAACGACAGGGTTCAGCTATGGCTACACCTTC
v_call: TRBV19; j_call: TRBJ2-1; clone_size: -; d_call: -; cdr3_aa: CASSIGPTPCNEQFF; cdr3_nt: TGTGCCAGTAGTATAGGACCCACTCCGTGCAATGAGCAGTTCTTC
v_call: TRBV10-3; j_call: TRBJ2-1; clone_size: few; d_call: -; cdr3_aa: CAISEGKTDNEQFF; cdr3_nt: TGTGCCATCAGTGAAGGTAAGACGGACAATGAGCAGTTCTTC
v_call: TRBV12-3/TRBV12-4; j_call: TRBJ2-7; clone_size: -; d_call: -; cdr3_aa: CASSVASQGYEQYF; cdr3_nt: TGTGCCAGCAGTGTAGCCAGCCAGGGGTACGAGCAGTACTTC
v_call: TRBV29-1; j_call: TRBJ2-1; clone_size: many; d_call: -; cdr3_aa: CSVVEGRSYNEQFF; cdr3_nt: TGCAGCGTTGTAGAGGGTAGATCCTACAATGAGCAGTTCTTC
v_call: TRBV20-1; j_call: TRBJ2-7; clone_size: few; d_call: -; cdr3_aa: CSAHPSGPSYEQYF; cdr3_nt: TGCAGTGCTCACCCCTCAGGGCCCTCCTACGAGCAGTACTTC
v_call: TRBV6-2/TRBV6-3; j_call: TRBJ2-7; clone_size: -; d_call: TRBD1; cdr3_aa: CASSKRTGHYEQYF; cdr3_nt: TGTGCCAGCAGTAAACGGACAGGGCACTACGAGCAGTACTTC
v_call: TRBV4-3; j_call: TRBJ2-3; clone_size: many; d_call: -; cdr3_aa: CASSQDLIGSDTQYF; cdr3_nt: TGCGCCAGCAGCCAAGATCTCATAGGGTCAGATACGCAGTATTTT
v_call: TRBV5-1; j_call: TRBJ1-1; clone_size: once; d_call: TRBD1; cdr3_aa: CASSPEGAVETEAFF; cdr3_nt: TGCGCCAGCAGCCCGGAGGGGGCCGTAGAGACTGAAGCTTTCTTT
v_call: TRBV4-3; j_call: TRBJ2-3; clone_size: once; d_call: TRBD2; cdr3_aa: CASSHETSGGTDTQYF; cdr3_nt: TGCGCCAGCAGCCATGAGACTAGCGGGGGCACAGATACGCAGTATTTT
v_call: TRBV7-3; j_call: TRBJ1-1; clone_size: -; d_call: -; cdr3_aa: CASSSDGFGEAFF; cdr3_nt: TGTGCCAGCAGCTCCGACGGATTTGGTGAAGCTTTCTTT
v_call: TRBV3-1; j_call: TRBJ2-7; clone_size: -; d_call: TRBD1; cdr3_aa: CASSQVGTGEGEQYF; cdr3_nt: TGTGCCAGCAGCCAAGTTGGGACAGGGGAAGGCGAGCAGTACTTC
v_call: TRBV6-5; j_call: TRBJ2-3; clone_size: -; d_call: -; cdr3_aa: CASSRGRFIDTQYF; cdr3_nt: TGTGCCAGCAGTCGGGGCAGATTTATAGATACGCAGTATTTT
v_call: TRBV25-1; j_call: TRBJ1-2; clone_size: few; d_call: -; cdr3_aa: CASSTRTQGGYTF; cdr3_nt: TGTGCCAGCAGTACCCGCACACAAGGTGGCTACACCTTC
v_call: TRBV29-1; j_call: TRBJ1-2; clone_size: -; d_call: -; cdr3_aa: CSVDGPGGYGYTF; cdr3_nt: TGCAGCGTAGACGGCCCTGGAGGCTATGGCTACACCTTC